This T cell receptor (beta chain) emerged from a study of blood T cell repertoires in COVID-19. For the study at large: The United States, Italy and Spain were the sources of the acute and convalescent COVID-19 samples. The cDNA or gDNA used as material had been derived from T cells, B-cell-depleted T cells, or PBMCs.

This CDR3 is 14 amino acids long. Trimming removed 5 bases from V and 4 bases from J, with 15 bases in between. Germline V gives CDR1 MDHEN, CDR2 SYDVKM. In the original processing: It was from reference gene primer amplification that nucleated cell counts were estimated. Sequenced by immunoSEQ multiplex PCR; TCRdb stores in-frame clones only, minus some. For V, J and clone size, that table is used; D and trimming come from the DNA. The data contain 200,000 to 250,000 clones, roughly 85% of them singletons. The sequenced sample consisted of peripheral blood. The source is a man aged 50-60 years who had recovered from COVID-19. The rearrangement links TRBV28 to TRBJ2-7; D perhaps matches TRBD1 (5 bases). DNA for the CDR3: TGTGCCAGCAGTCCCAGGGTATTTCGGTACGAGCAGTACTTC. Translation: CASSPRVFRYEQYF.